This TCR beta chain was obtained from a study of shared clonotypes between healthy human individuals (dated by TCRdb to 2019 to 2021). Study-wide context: The cohort comprised a couple of women and a few men aged 18 to 49 years. For each donor, CD4 naive and CD4 memory were each given three plates, CD8 naive was given two plates, and CD8 memory was given one plate. Blood TCR repertoires of roughly 5 healthy adults were deeply sequenced to estimate repertoire size and the extent of clonotype sharing between individuals. Different laboratories and diverse techniques were used to prepare libraries and sequence TCR repertoires, to increase sequencing depth and limit assay-specific biases. Between about 0.94 and 8.9 billion PBMCs per donor were obtained by leukapheresis.

V loses 8 bases of germline sequence and J loses 0 bases, and the interval between the two ends is 17 bases. Its CDR3 holds 15 amino acids, cysteine through phenylalanine. The read is trimmed to its CDR3 DNA, 45 bases read in frame from base 1. From the germline V gene, CDR1 is MNHEY and CDR2 is SVGAGI. Using the deep immunoSEQ assay, TCR CDR3 regions were amplified from genomic DNA by multiplex PCR. For each cell subset, the extracted genomic DNA was distributed evenly across all wells of several immunoSEQ 96-well plates, and each plate served as one replicate. For sorted subsets, around 200 ng genomic DNA, equal to 25,000 to 35,000 T cell genomes, was loaded into each replicate PCR. Purified libraries were quantified with a Qubit 3.0 fluorometer, sized on a Bioanalyzer 2100, and re-quantified with the KAPA Library Quantification kit. Every immunoSEQ 96-well plate was sequenced on a separate single-read 150-cycle Illumina NextSeq 550 flow cell. The source study handled its data this way. Because the immunoSEQ output included only junctional sequences and no quality scores, the filtering could not be the same as the filtering used for full-length reads. Sequences were annotated with PyIR, a Python wrapper for IgBLAST v1.9, and V/J genes and CDR3 were assigned using IMGT germline references. Any read was removed if the V/J assignment was weak (E-value above 1e-6), the CDR3 was missing, or the read contained stop codons, out-of-frame junctions, or ambiguous translated residues. V3J clonotypes were defined by identical inferred V gene, J gene, and CDR3 amino acid sequence. Percentage overlap between repertoires was computed as shared unique clonotypes divided by the size of the smaller repertoire. Richness of each repertoire was evaluated using RTK rarefaction, the Chao1 estimator, and Recon v2.1 estimates of unobserved clonotypes. For all TCRbeta clonotypes obtained by the gDNA method from several donors, generation probabilities were computed with OLGA. TCRdb limited this immuneACCESS table to in-frame rearrangements with V and J called. A share of clones is missing; checked studies link under half to unresolved V genes, and the rest is unexplained. Clone size and V and J calls were adopted from that table, with D and trimming inferred from the DNA. Counted in this sample were approximately 2,000,000 clones; just under 95% of them appeared once. The ten most abundant clones make up over 1.5% of the sample.

What the research found in general, with its limitations: Only blood was sampled, and tissue TCR repertoires likely differ from those in blood. Larger estimated clonotype richness was generally found for naive subsets than for memory subsets. Compared with non-shared clonotypes, clonotypes shared by all four sorted-subset donors had higher generation probabilities. Sharing across several donors was observed for around 5% of naive CD4, 3.5% of naive CD8, over 2% of memory CD4, and approximately 0.41% of memory CD8 clonotypes. Rarefaction of sorted-subset datasets indicated incomplete sequencing despite the large sequencing depth. Pairwise subsampling led to the expectation that sequencing depth would affect the degree of clonotype sharing among donors. Because the study included a small number of donors, the genetic and exposure-history diversity represented was limited.

CD8 naive samples were obtained by positive selection for CCR7 among CD45RO-negative cells, yielding a CD45RA+CCR7+ population from which TemRA cells were excluded. Healthy HIV-negative adults with no recently reported acute infections or vaccinations were included as donors. Every donor was a Caucasian adult residing in Nashville, Tennessee, USA. After blood collection by leukapheresis, PBMCs were isolated using Ficoll-Histopaque density gradient centrifugation and then cryopreserved in the vapor phase of liquid nitrogen. Analytical flow cytometry was used to check the purity and quantity of each magnetically sorted T cell population. Genomic DNA was isolated from each sorted fraction and quantified by UV absorbance on a Nanodrop 2000c. This clone was found a few times. Its antigen target is currently unknown. The record has no base qualities; no much larger clone is one base away.

This clonotype originated in a man younger than 35 in good health. Some clones in this sample may be carry-over from other donors' samples. What was sequenced was naive CD8+ T cells from PBMCs. This specimen's cell subset or site label, per the study, means: CD45RA+CCR7+. The rearrangement joined TRBV6-5 to TRBJ2-7, with a weak D call of TRBD1 (6 bases match). The nucleotide sequence is TGTGCCAGCGCGTTAACAGGGTCTGTCTCCTACGAGCAGTACTTC. Translated, this is CASALTGSVSYEQYF.